This T cell receptor (beta chain) was observed in a study of cytomegalovirus exposure and HLA in healthy donors. The PCR was carried out with 60 Vbeta primers and 13 Jbeta primers. The method was immunoSEQ multiplex PCR; TCRdb's version includes in-frame clones alone and lacks a portion of them. Counted here are 72,000 or so clones, around three quarters occurring once; the ten biggest clones make up about 8%. Germline CDR1 MNHNY, CDR2 SVGAGI (reference sequence). The CDR3 totals 13 residues. J was trimmed by 6 bases and V by 4 bases; bases with no gene match: 4. Material for sequencing was PBMCs. The V call is TRBV6-6, the J call TRBJ2-7; 9 nucleotides match TRBD1. The receptor was isolated from a man aged 18 to 29 in good health and CMV-seropositive. CDR3 nucleotides: TGTGCCAGCAGTTTGGGACAGGGCCTCGAGCAGTACTTC. It is translated as CASSLGQGLEQYF.